A few counts support the clone carrying this T cell receptor (beta chain). The data stem from a study of regulatory T cells in long-lasting Graves disease. Regarding time point: newly diagnosed GD, antithyroid drugs for less than 3 months. Preparation of the TCR library used RNA extracted from PBMCs. Germline loops: CDR1 SGHKS, CDR2 YYEKEE (reference sequence). The V end lost 0 bases, the J end lost 4 bases, and 13 bases lay between the germline ends. This CDR3 is 15 amino acids long. Libraries of TCR beta came from iRepertoire HTBI primers plus Arm-PCR of CDR3 regions. TCRdb re-called the multiplex PCR reads through MiXCR, storing one row per CDR3 protein. The sample lists a few hundred thousand distinct CDR3 sequences; over 15% were seen once. This same sample was also part of a study on T cells in Graves' hyperthyroidism and ophthalmopathy.

The V gene is TRBV5-5, the J gene TRBJ1-2; D gene unclear. Sequenced material: peripheral blood mononuclear cells (PBMCs), taken at new diagnosis, from a patient treated with antithyroid drugs. This TCR was sampled from a man between 40 and 49 years old with Graves disease. The CDR3 DNA sequence: TGTGCCAGCAGCTTGGCGTCACTAGGAACCTATGGCTACACCTTC. Translating gives CASSLASLGTYGYTF.